The rows below give T cell receptor beta chains drawn from one sample of a study of T cells after yellow fever vaccination. TCRdb re-called the 5' RACE reads with MiXCR, one entry per CDR3 protein. The sample has 360,000 or so distinct CDR3 sequences, approximately 10% seen once. Sequenced material: PBMCs, taken on the day of the first yellow fever vaccination. These receptors came from a man aged 18 to 30 who received the YFV17D yellow fever vaccine. Each CDR3 is given with its conserved first and last residue. Each record gives: CDR3 protein, CDR3 DNA, D gene, clone size, V gene, J gene. The D gene is left open where the match is weak. The listing skips clone size in some rows; elsewhere it reads once, few, many or a size class.

CAWSPRVASRPAPTDTQYF,TGTGCCTGGAGTCCCCGAGTGGCCTCTCGTCCCGCGCCCACAGATACGCAGTATTTT,.,.,TRBV30,TRBJ2-3
CASSPGPENLRPQHF,TGCGCCAGCAGCCCGGGGCCAGAGAACCTTAGGCCCCAGCATTTT,.,.,TRBV5-1,TRBJ1-5
CSARGGRAQETQYF,TGCAGTGCTAGAGGGGGCAGGGCCCAAGAGACCCAGTACTTC,.,few,TRBV20-1,TRBJ2-5
CASSPTGTAPHEQYF,TGTGCCAGCTCACCGACTGGGACAGCACCCCACGAGCAGTACTTC,TRBD1,.,TRBV18,TRBJ2-7
CASSQEPGTLTGELFF,TGCGCCAGCAGCCAAGAACCCGGGACACTCACCGGGGAGCTGTTTTTT,.,.,TRBV4-1,TRBJ2-2
CASSYSVPPVLLRNYGYTF,TGTGCCAGCAGTTACTCAGTCCCCCCCGTACTCTTACGAAACTATGGCTACACCTTC,.,.,TRBV6-5,TRBJ1-2
CSARDHSQGQYGYTF,TGCAGTGCTAGAGATCATTCTCAGGGGCAGTATGGCTACACCTTC,.,.,TRBV20-1,TRBJ1-2
CASSISGNYGYTF,TGTGCCAGTAGTATATCTGGGAACTATGGCTACACCTTC,.,.,TRBV19,TRBJ1-2
CASSLYRGESYGYTF,TGTGCCAGCAGCTTATATCGGGGCGAAAGCTATGGCTACACCTTC,.,.,TRBV7-9,TRBJ1-2
CASSLERLTGEETQYF,TGCGCCAGCAGCTTGGAGAGGCTCACTGGTGAAGAGACCCAGTACTTC,.,few,TRBV5-1,TRBJ2-5
CASAGVSTDTQYF,TGTGCCAGCGCGGGGGTTAGCACAGATACGCAGTATTTT,TRBD2,.,TRBV9,TRBJ2-3
CASSLGQGIFYEQYF,TGTGCCAGCAGCTTAGGACAGGGAATCTTCTACGAGCAGTACTTC,TRBD1,few,TRBV7-2,TRBJ2-7
CASSSRGPGNTIYF,TGTGCCAGCAGTTCCCGGGGACCTGGAAACACCATATATTTT,.,.,TRBV6-5,TRBJ1-3